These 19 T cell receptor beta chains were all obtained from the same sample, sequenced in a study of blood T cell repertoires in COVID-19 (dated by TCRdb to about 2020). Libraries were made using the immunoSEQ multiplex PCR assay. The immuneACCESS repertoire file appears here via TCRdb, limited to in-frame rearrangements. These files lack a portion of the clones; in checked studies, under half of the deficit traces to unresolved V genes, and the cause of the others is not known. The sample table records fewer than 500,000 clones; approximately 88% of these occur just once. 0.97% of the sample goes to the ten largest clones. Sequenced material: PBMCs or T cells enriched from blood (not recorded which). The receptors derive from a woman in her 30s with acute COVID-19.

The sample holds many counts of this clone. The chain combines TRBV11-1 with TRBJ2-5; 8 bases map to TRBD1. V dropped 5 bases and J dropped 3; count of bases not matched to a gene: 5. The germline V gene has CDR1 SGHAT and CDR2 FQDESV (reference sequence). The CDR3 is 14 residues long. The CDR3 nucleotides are TGTGCCAGCAGCATGAAGACAGGGGAAGAGACCCAGTACTTC. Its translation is CASSMKTGEETQYF. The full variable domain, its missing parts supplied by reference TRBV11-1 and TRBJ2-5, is EAEVAQSPRYKITEKSQAVAFWCDPISGHATLYWYRQILGQGPELLVQFQDESVVDDSQLPKDRFSAERLKGVDSTLKIQPAELGDSAMYLCASSMKTGEETQYFGPGTRLLVL.

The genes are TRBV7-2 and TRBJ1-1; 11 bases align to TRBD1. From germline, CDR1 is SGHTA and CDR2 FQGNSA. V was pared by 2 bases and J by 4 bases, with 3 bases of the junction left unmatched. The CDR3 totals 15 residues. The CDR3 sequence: CASSLYGTGGTEAFF. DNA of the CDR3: TGTGCCAGCAGCTTATACGGGACAGGGGGCACTGAAGCTTTCTTT. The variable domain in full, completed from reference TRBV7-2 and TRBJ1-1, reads GAGVSQSPSNKVTEKGKDVELRCDPISGHTALYWYRQSLGQGLEFLIYFQGNSAPDKSGLPSDRFSAERTGGSVSTLTIQRTQQEDSAVYLCASSLYGTGGTEAFFGQGTRLTVV.

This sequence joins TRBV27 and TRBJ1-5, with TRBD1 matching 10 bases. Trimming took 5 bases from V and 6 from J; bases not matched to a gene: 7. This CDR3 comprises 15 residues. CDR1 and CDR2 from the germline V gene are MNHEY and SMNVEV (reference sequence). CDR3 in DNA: TGTGCCAGCAGTGCCCCCGGGACAGGGGTTCAGCCCCAGCATTTT. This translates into CASSAPGTGVQPQHF.

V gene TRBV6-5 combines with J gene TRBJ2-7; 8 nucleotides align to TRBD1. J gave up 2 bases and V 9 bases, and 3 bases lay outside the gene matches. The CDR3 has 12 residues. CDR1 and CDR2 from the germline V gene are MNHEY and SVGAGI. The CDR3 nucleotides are TGTGCCAGTGACAGGGGAACCTACGAGCAGTACTTC. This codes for CASDRGTYEQYF.

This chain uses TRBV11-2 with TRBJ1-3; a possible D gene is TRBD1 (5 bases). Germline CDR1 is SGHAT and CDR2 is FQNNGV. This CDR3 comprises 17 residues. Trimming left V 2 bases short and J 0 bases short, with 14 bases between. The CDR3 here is CASSLPILGGSGNTIYF. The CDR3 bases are TGTGCCAGCAGCTTACCGATACTGGGGGGCTCTGGAAACACCATATATTTT.

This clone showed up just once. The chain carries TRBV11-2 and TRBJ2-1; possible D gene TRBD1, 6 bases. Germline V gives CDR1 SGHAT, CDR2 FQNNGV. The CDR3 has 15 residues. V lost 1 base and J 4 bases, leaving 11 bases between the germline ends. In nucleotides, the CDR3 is TGTGCCAGCAGCTTAGTTCCAGGACAGTACAATGAGCAGTTCTTC. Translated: CASSLVPGQYNEQFF.

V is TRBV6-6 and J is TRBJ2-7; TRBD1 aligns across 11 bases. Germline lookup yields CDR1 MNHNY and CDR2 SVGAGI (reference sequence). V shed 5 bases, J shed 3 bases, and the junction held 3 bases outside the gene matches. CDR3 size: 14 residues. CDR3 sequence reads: CASSRDRGFYEQYF. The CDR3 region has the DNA TGTGCCAGCAGTCGGGACAGGGGGTTCTACGAGCAGTACTTC.

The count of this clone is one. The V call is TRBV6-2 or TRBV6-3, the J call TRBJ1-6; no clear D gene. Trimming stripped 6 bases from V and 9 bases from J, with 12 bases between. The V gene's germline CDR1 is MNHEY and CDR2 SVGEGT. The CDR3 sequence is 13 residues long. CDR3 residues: CASSPSGSSPLHF. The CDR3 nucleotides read TGTGCCAGCAGCCCTTCCGGGAGTTCACCCCTCCACTTT.

This CDR3 is CASSVGAVPNEQFF. CDR3 nucleotide sequence: TGTGCCAGCAGCGTAGGGGCAGTTCCCAATGAGCAGTTCTTC. The rearrangement uses TRBV9 and TRBJ2-1; D not resolved. This CDR3 has 14 amino acids. CDR1 is SGDLS and CDR2 is YYNGEE in the germline V gene. Deletions cut 0 bases from V and 6 bases from J, with 10 bases between.

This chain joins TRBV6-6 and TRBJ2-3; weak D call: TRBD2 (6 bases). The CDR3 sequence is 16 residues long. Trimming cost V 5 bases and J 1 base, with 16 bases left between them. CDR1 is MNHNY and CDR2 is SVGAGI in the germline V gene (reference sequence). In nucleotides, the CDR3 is TGTGCCAGCAGTGCGGGGACTCTCGTAGGCACAGATACGCAGTATTTT. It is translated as CASSAGTLVGTDTQYF.

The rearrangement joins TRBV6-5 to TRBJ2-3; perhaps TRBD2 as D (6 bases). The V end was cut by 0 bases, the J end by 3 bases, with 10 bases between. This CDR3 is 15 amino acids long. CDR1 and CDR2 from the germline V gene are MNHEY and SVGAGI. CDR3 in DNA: TGTGCCAGCAGTTACTCGGGAGGAGTTACAGATACGCAGTATTTT. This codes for CASSYSGGVTDTQYF.

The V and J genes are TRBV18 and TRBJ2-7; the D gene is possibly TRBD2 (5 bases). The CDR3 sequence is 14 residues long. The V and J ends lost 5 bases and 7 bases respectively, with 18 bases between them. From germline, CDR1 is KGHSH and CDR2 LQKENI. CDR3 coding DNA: TGTGCCAGCTCATGGCAGGTCCGATCGGGGGAGCAGTACTTC. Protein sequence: CASSWQVRSGEQYF.

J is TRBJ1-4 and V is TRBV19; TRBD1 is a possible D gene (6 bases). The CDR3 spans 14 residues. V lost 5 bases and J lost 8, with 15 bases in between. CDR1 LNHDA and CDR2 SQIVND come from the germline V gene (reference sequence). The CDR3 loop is CASSPHRAREKLFF. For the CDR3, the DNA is TGTGCCAGTAGTCCTCACAGGGCTCGGGAAAAACTGTTTTTT. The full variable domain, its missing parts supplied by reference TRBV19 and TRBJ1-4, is DGGITQSPKYLFRKEGQNVTLSCEQNLNHDAMYWYRQDPGQGLRLIYYSQIVNDFQKGDIAEGYSVSREKKESFPLTVTSAQKNPTAFYLCASSPHRAREKLFFGSGTQLSVL.

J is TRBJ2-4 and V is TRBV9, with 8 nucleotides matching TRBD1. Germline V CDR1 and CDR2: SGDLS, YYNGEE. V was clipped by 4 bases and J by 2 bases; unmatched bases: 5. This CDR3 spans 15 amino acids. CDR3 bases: TGTGCCAGCAGCCCAGGGGGCGGTACCAAAAACATTCAGTACTTC. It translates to CASSPGGGTKNIQYF.

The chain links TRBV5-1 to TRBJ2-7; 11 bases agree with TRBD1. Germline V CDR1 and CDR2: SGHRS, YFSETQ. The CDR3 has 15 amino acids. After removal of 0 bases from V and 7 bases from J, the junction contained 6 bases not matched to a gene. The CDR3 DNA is TGCGCCAGCAGCTTGGGGACAGGGGGCGCGGAAGAGCAGTACTTC. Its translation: CASSLGTGGAEEQYF. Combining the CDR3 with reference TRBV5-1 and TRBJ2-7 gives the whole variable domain KAGVTQTPRYLIKTRGQQVTLSCSPISGHRSVSWYQQTPGQGLQFLFEYFSETQRNKGNFPGRFSGRQFSNSRSEMNVSTLELGDSALYLCASSLGTGGAEEQYFGPGTRLTVT.

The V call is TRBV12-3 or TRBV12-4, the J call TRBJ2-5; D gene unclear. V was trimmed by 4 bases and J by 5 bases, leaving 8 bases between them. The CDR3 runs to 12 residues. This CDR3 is CASSYSWETQYF. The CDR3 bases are TGTGCCAGCAGTTACAGCTGGGAGACCCAGTACTTC.

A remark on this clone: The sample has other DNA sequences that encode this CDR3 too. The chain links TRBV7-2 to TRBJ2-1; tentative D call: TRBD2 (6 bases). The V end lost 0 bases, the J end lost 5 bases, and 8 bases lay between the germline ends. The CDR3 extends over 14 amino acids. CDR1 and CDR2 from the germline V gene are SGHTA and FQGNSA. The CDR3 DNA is TGTGCCAGCAGCTTAGCGGGGGGAAACAATGAGCAGTTCTTC. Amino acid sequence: CASSLAGGNNEQFF. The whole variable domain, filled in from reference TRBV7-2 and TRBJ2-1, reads GAGVSQSPSNKVTEKGKDVELRCDPISGHTALYWYRQSLGQGLEFLIYFQGNSAPDKSGLPSDRFSAERTGGSVSTLTIQRTQQEDSAVYLCASSLAGGNNEQFFGPGTRLTVL.

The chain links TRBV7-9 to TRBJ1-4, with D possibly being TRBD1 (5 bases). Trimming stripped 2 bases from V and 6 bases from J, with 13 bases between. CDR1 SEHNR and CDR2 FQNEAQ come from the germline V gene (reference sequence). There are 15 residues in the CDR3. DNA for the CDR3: TGTGCCAGCAGCTTATGGGCAGGAGGGGATGAAAAACTGTTTTTT. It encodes CASSLWAGGDEKLFF.

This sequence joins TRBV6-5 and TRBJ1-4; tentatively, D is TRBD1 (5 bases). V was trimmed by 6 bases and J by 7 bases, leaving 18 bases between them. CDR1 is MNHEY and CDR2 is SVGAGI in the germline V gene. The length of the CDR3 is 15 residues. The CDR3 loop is CASRLIGGDGEKLFF. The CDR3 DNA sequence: TGTGCCAGCAGACTTATCGGGGGGGATGGTGAAAAACTGTTTTTT.